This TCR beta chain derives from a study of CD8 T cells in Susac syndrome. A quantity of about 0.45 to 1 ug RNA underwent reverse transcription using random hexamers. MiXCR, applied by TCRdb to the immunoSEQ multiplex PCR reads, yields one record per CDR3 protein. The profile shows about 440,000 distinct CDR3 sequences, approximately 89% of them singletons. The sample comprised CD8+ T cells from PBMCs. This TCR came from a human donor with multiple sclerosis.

CDR3 in amino acids: CATKGEPSTEAFF. DNA for the CDR3: TGTGCCACCAAGGGGGAGCCGAGTACTGAAGCTTTCTTT. The gene calls are TRBV10-3 and TRBJ1-1; tentatively, D is TRBD1 (6 bases). The V gene's germline CDR1 is ENHRY and CDR2 SYGVKD. V was pared by 10 bases and J by 5 bases, with 17 bases between. The CDR3 extends over 13 amino acids.